This is a list of T cell receptor beta chains from one sample in a study of cytomegalovirus exposure and HLA in healthy donors. Assay used: immunoSEQ multiplex PCR; TCRdb lists only in-frame clones, some missing. The sample lists some 150,000 clones, approximately 75% occurring once. Sequenced input: PBMCs. The receptors come from a male donor in good health and CMV-seronegative. CDR3s include the opening cysteine and the closing phenylalanine or tryptophan. D genes are given only for firm matches. Clone size is given for some rows only: seen once, a few or many times, or a class if the clone is expanded.

clone size	V gene	D gene	J gene	CDR3 DNA	CDR3 protein
.	TRBV6-5	TRBD2	TRBJ2-3	TGTGCCAGCAGTAATGTGCGGGGGGGTTCAGATACGCAGTATTTT	CASSNVRGGSDTQYF
.	TRBV19	.	TRBJ2-7	TGTGCCAGTAGTATAGGTTACCCGCCAGGGGGGTACGAGCAGTACTTC	CASSIGYPPGGYEQYF
.	TRBV27	.	TRBJ2-6	TGTGCCAGTACAGGGTTTACTGACTCTGGGGCCAACGTCCTGACTTTC	CASTGFTDSGANVLTF
.	TRBV11-3	TRBD1	TRBJ1-1	TGTGCCAGCAGCGCCGTGACAGGGGCTGAAGCTTTCTTT	CASSAVTGAEAFF
.	TRBV7-9	TRBD1	TRBJ2-7	TGTTCCAGCAGCCCGGGACAGACCTACGAGCAGTACTTC	CSSSPGQTYEQYF
once	TRBV18	TRBD1	TRBJ1-1	TGTGCCAGCTCACCACAGGGGGCGAACACTGAAGCTTTCTTT	CASSPQGANTEAFF
.	TRBV27	TRBD1	TRBJ1-2	TGTGCCAGCAGTTTCCGCACCGGGACAGGGAGTTGGGACGATGGCTACACCTTC	CASSFRTGTGSWDDGYTF
.	TRBV2	.	TRBJ2-5	TGTGCCAGCAGTGAGCAGGGTCCCACGGAGACCCAGTACTTC	CASSEQGPTETQYF
.	TRBV11-2	TRBD1	TRBJ2-4	TGTGCCAGCAGTTCGGGACAGGCAAGCCCTCAGTACTTC	CASSSGQASPQYF
.	TRBV4-3	.	TRBJ1-3	TGCGCCAGCAGCCCCACGTCGGGGACTGGAAACACCATATATTTT	CASSPTSGTGNTIYF
.	TRBV6-5	TRBD1	TRBJ2-5	TGTGCCAGCAGCAGGGACAGAAGAAACACAGAGACCCAGTACTTC	CASSRDRRNTETQYF
.	TRBV27	TRBD1	TRBJ1-2	TGTGCCAGCAGTCCCAGGACAGGGGGCCACTATGGCTACACCTTC	CASSPRTGGHYGYTF
.	TRBV9	.	TRBJ1-2	TGTGCCAGCAGCTCCACCACCACAGGTAAAGCTAACTATGGCTACACCTTC	CASSSTTTGKANYGYTF
few	TRBV4-3	TRBD1	TRBJ2-7	TGCGCCAGCAGCCAGGGGGACAGGGACTACGAGCAGTACTTC	CASSQGDRDYEQYF
.	TRBV7-9	.	TRBJ1-2	TGTGCCAGCAGCTTATTAGGGGCCGGAATAGGTGGCTACACCTTC	CASSLLGAGIGGYTF
once	TRBV7-8	.	TRBJ2-4	TGTGCCAGCAGCTTAGGTGGAGGGGTTAGCAACATTCAGTACTTC	CASSLGGGVSNIQYF
.	TRBV13	TRBD1	TRBJ2-7	TGTGCCAGCAGCTCGAGGGACAGGGAAATCCACGAGCAGTACTTC	CASSSRDREIHEQYF
.	TRBV6-5	.	TRBJ1-2	TGTGCCAGCAGTTGGGGCCCTAACTATGGCTACACCTTC	CASSWGPNYGYTF
.	TRBV12-5	.	TRBJ1-1	TGTGCTAGTGGTTTGCCCCGGACTTCGGGCACTGAAGCTTTCTTT	CASGLPRTSGTEAFF
.	TRBV10-3	TRBD1	TRBJ1-2	TGTGCCGCACTCGCGGGACAGGGGGATGGCTACACCTTC	CAALAGQGDGYTF
.	TRBV7-2	TRBD2	TRBJ2-1	TGTGCCAGCAGCCGGGGGCGTAGCGGGGGTGGGGAGCAGTTCTTC	CASSRGRSGGGEQFF
.	TRBV6-1	.	TRBJ1-3	TGTGCCAGCAGTCTTACAGGGAACTCTGGAAACACCATATATTTT	CASSLTGNSGNTIYF
.	TRBV5-8	.	TRBJ1-1	TGTGCCAGCAGCAACTCGGGGAGGCAGGGCACTGAAGCTTTCTTT	CASSNSGRQGTEAFF
.	TRBV7-2	.	TRBJ2-2	TGTGCCAGCAGCTTAGACGGGGTCCGGAGAAACACCGGGGAGCTGTTTTTT	CASSLDGVRRNTGELFF
few	TRBV19	TRBD1	TRBJ2-7	TGTGCCAGCAGTCCGGGACAGGGGTTAAACGAGCAGTACTTC	CASSPGQGLNEQYF
.	TRBV6-5	TRBD1	TRBJ1-2	TGTGCCAGCAGTTTCGGACAGGGGTTGGGCTATGGCTACACCTTC	CASSFGQGLGYGYTF
.	TRBV4-1	TRBD1	TRBJ1-5	TGCGCCAGCAGCCAGGGGCAGGGGGCGAATCAGCCCCAGCATTTT	CASSQGQGANQPQHF
.	TRBV7-2	TRBD1	TRBJ1-1	TGTGCCAGCAGCTTACGGGGGACAGAGGGAGAAGCTTTCTTT	CASSLRGTEGEAFF
.	TRBV5-6	.	TRBJ2-3	TGTGCCAGCAGCTTGAGGGGGGGGGTTACGCAGTATTTT	CASSLRGGVTQYF
.	TRBV14	.	TRBJ2-7	TGTGCCAGCAGCCAAGTCAACTCCCCCTACGAGCAGTACTTC	CASSQVNSPYEQYF
few	TRBV2	.	TRBJ1-4	TGTGCCAGCCGGGGGGGCTTAGGGGAAAAACTGTTTTTT	CASRGGLGEKLFF
.	TRBV29-1	TRBD1	TRBJ2-3	TGCAGCGTTGAAGGGACAGGGGCAGATACGCAGTATTTT	CSVEGTGADTQYF
.	TRBV7-9	TRBD2	TRBJ2-5	TGTGCCAGCAGCTCCGGGACTAGCAGGGAGACCCAGTACTTC	CASSSGTSRETQYF
.	TRBV9	.	TRBJ1-2	TGTGCCAGCAGGGGACTGACTAACTATGGCTACACCTTC	CASRGLTNYGYTF
.	TRBV2	.	TRBJ2-5	TGTGCCAGCAGTAACCCAGAGGGGACCCAGTACTTC	CASSNPEGTQYF
.	TRBV7-9	.	TRBJ2-2	TGTGCCAGCAGCGCAAGCGGGCGCTACACCGGGGAGCTGTTTTTT	CASSASGRYTGELFF
once	TRBV19	.	TRBJ2-7	TGTGCCAGTAGTCCCGCCAGGGTGCGCGGCGAGCAGTACTTC	CASSPARVRGEQYF
.	TRBV9	TRBD2	TRBJ2-2	TGTGCCAGCAGCCCGGGGGGGGACGTCGGGGAGCTGTTTTTT	CASSPGGDVGELFF
few	TRBV5-4	TRBD1	TRBJ2-2	TGTGCCAGCAGCTTGGGGGGACAGGGGAGGACCGGGGAGCTGTTTTTT	CASSLGGQGRTGELFF
once	TRBV27	.	TRBJ2-7	TGTGCCAGCAGTTGGGCAGGGTTGAGCTACGAGCAGTACTTC	CASSWAGLSYEQYF
.	TRBV19	TRBD1	TRBJ1-2	TGTGCCAGTAGTATCCAGGGGGCAAAGGGCTACACCTTC	CASSIQGAKGYTF
.	TRBV5-1	.	TRBJ1-4	TGCGCCAGCAGCCAAGGGACTTCAGGCGAAAAACTGTTTTTT	CASSQGTSGEKLFF
.	TRBV7-2	TRBD1	TRBJ2-2	TGTGCCAGCAGCTTAACACAGGGGGCGAACACCGGGGAGCTGTTTTTT	CASSLTQGANTGELFF
.	TRBV6-1	.	TRBJ1-3	TGTGCCAGCAGTGAACGGTGGGGGGGGCCTGGAAACACCATATATTTT	CASSERWGGPGNTIYF